This T cell receptor beta chain originates from a study of blood T cell repertoires in COVID-19. Turning to the study itself: Some COVID-19 samples were acute and others convalescent; all came from the United States, Italy and Spain. Sources were T cells, B-cell-depleted T cells, or PBMCs; the material itself was cDNA or gDNA.

As handled by the study authors: Estimates of nucleated cell counts were drawn from the amplification of reference gene primers. The table came from immunoSEQ multiplex PCR; TCRdb's copy has only in-frame clones and leaves some out. D and trimming were read from the DNA, whereas the V and J calls and clone size are those reported in that table. Of roughly 390,000 clones in the sample, approximately 87% were seen once. During active infection, Seattle patients enrolled and were then monitored through disease. The CDR3 length is 14 residues. In germline, CDR1 is SGDLS, CDR2 YYNGEE. Trimming at V came to 0 bases and at J to 4 bases, leaving 2 bases not matched to a gene. Comment on this clone: In the same sample, other DNA sequences code for this CDR3.

Source material: peripheral blood. The sequence was collected from a woman aged 25-40 years with COVID-19, enrolled during active disease. V usage is TRBV9 and J usage is TRBJ2-7; TRBD2 matches 9 bases. The CDR3 region has the DNA TGTGCCAGCAGCGTAGATAGCGGGAGTTACGAGCAGTACTTC. Its translation: CASSVDSGSYEQYF.